The rows below give T cell receptor beta chains drawn from one sample of a study of CD8+CD57+ T cells in acquired aplastic anemia. TCRdb re-derived calls from the reads in MiXCR, one entry per CDR3 protein. The sample includes hundreds of thousands of distinct CDR3 sequences, approximately 33% of them seen just once. Sequenced material: sorted CD4+, CD8+, or CD8+CD57+ T cells (not recorded which) from PBMCs. Receptor source: a human donor with aplastic anemia. Both conserved end residues are part of each CDR3. A D gene is named only where the DNA matches it firmly. Size values are once, few and many counts, or a class for expanded clones, and some rows have none.

v_gene: TRBV10-3; abundance: NA; d_gene: NA; j_gene: TRBJ1-2; CDR3nt: TGTGCCAGCAGTAACAGGGAGCGGTATGGCTACACCTTC; CDR3aa: CASSNRERYGYTF
v_gene: TRBV5-1; abundance: few; d_gene: NA; j_gene: TRBJ2-2; CDR3nt: TGCGCCAGCGGGGCAGGCCAGAACGTGGCCGGGGAGCTGTTTTTT; CDR3aa: CASGAGQNVAGELFF
v_gene: TRBV11-1; abundance: few; d_gene: TRBD2; j_gene: TRBJ2-3; CDR3nt: TGTGCCAGCAGCTTAGCCCCCGGAGCGGGAGGTGATTCTAGCACAGATACGCAGTATTTT; CDR3aa: CASSLAPGAGGDSSTDTQYF
v_gene: TRBV20-1; abundance: few; d_gene: TRBD1; j_gene: TRBJ1-1; CDR3nt: TGCAAGATGACAGGGCCGCACATGAACACTGAAGCTTTCTTT; CDR3aa: CKMTGPHMNTEAFF
v_gene: TRBV19; abundance: NA; d_gene: TRBD1; j_gene: TRBJ2-7; CDR3nt: TGTGCCAGTAGTATGGCGGGACAGGGAACCTACGAGCAGTACTTC; CDR3aa: CASSMAGQGTYEQYF
v_gene: TRBV11-2; abundance: NA; d_gene: NA; j_gene: TRBJ2-7; CDR3nt: TGTGCCAGCAGCTTACTCGGGGGTGGAGAGCGGTACTTC; CDR3aa: CASSLLGGGERYF
v_gene: TRBV24-1; abundance: many; d_gene: NA; j_gene: TRBJ2-3; CDR3nt: TGTGCCACCAGTGATCGTGGTTCCCCAGACACAGATACGCAGTATTTT; CDR3aa: CATSDRGSPDTDTQYF
v_gene: TRBV15; abundance: NA; d_gene: TRBD1; j_gene: TRBJ1-2; CDR3nt: TGTGCCACCAGCAGAGAAGGGGGCTCTGGCTACACCTTC; CDR3aa: CATSREGGSGYTF
v_gene: TRBV24-1; abundance: many; d_gene: NA; j_gene: TRBJ2-1; CDR3nt: TGTGCCACCAGTGAGTCCCCGTTGGTTGAGCAGTTCTTC; CDR3aa: CATSESPLVEQFF
v_gene: TRBV29-1; abundance: NA; d_gene: TRBD1; j_gene: TRBJ2-1; CDR3nt: TGCAGCGTCGTCGACAGGGCCCTACCCCAAGTCTTC; CDR3aa: CSVVDRALPQVF
v_gene: TRBV20-1; abundance: few; d_gene: TRBD2; j_gene: TRBJ2-5; CDR3nt: TGCAGTGCCAGCGGGTCGGATCGGCGGGGGGAGACCCAGTACTTC; CDR3aa: CSASGSDRRGETQYF
v_gene: TRBV9; abundance: many; d_gene: NA; j_gene: TRBJ2-5; CDR3nt: TGTGCCAGCAGCGTAGGGGGGTGGACGGAGACCCAGTACTTC; CDR3aa: CASSVGGWTETQYF
v_gene: TRBV20-1; abundance: few; d_gene: NA; j_gene: TRBJ2-7; CDR3nt: TGCAGTGCTTCACGGGGGCCTACGTCCTACGAACAGTACTTC; CDR3aa: CSASRGPTSYEQYF
v_gene: TRBV6-1; abundance: NA; d_gene: NA; j_gene: TRBJ2-7; CDR3nt: TGTGCCAGCAGTCCCCGGGGCAGTTACCTCTCCTACGAGCAGTACTTC; CDR3aa: CASSPRGSYLSYEQYF
v_gene: TRBV2; abundance: NA; d_gene: TRBD2; j_gene: TRBJ2-3; CDR3nt: TGTGCCAGCAGTTACCGGGGGGGAGCGGCGCAGTATTTT; CDR3aa: CASSYRGGAAQYF
v_gene: TRBV10-1; abundance: NA; d_gene: TRBD2; j_gene: TRBJ2-4; CDR3nt: TGCGCCAGCAGTGAGTCGGGGCGGGAGGGCATTCAGTACTTC; CDR3aa: CASSESGREGIQYF
v_gene: TRBV19; abundance: few; d_gene: TRBD1; j_gene: TRBJ1-1; CDR3nt: TGTGCCAGTAGTAATCGACTTAGGCCAGGGGGCAAGAACACTGAAGCTTTCTTT; CDR3aa: CASSNRLRPGGKNTEAFF
v_gene: TRBV9; abundance: few; d_gene: NA; j_gene: TRBJ2-2; CDR3nt: TGTGCCAGCAGCGTAGTGACAGGAACACCCGGGGAGCTGTTTTTT; CDR3aa: CASSVVTGTPGELFF
v_gene: TRBV29-1; abundance: many; d_gene: TRBD2; j_gene: TRBJ2-1; CDR3nt: TGCAGCGTTGGTATAGCGGGGAGCTACAATGAGCAGTTCTTC; CDR3aa: CSVGIAGSYNEQFF
v_gene: TRBV20-1; abundance: NA; d_gene: TRBD1; j_gene: TRBJ1-2; CDR3nt: TGCAGTGCTAGTTTTCCCCTCCCAACAGGGGACGACGGCTACACCTTC; CDR3aa: CSASFPLPTGDDGYTF
v_gene: TRBV24-1; abundance: NA; d_gene: TRBD1; j_gene: TRBJ2-7; CDR3nt: TGTGCCAGCTCACCGGGGACAGGGGACTACGAGCAGTACTTC; CDR3aa: CASSPGTGDYEQYF
v_gene: TRBV15; abundance: once; d_gene: TRBD2; j_gene: TRBJ2-5; CDR3nt: TGTGCCACCAGCGGGGCAGGACTAGCGGGAGGCCAAGAGACCCAGTACTTC; CDR3aa: CATSGAGLAGGQETQYF
v_gene: TRBV24-1; abundance: few; d_gene: NA; j_gene: TRBJ2-7; CDR3nt: TGTGCCACCAGTGATTTGGCGACAGGAGGCGAGCAGTACTTC; CDR3aa: CATSDLATGGEQYF
v_gene: TRBV19; abundance: many; d_gene: NA; j_gene: TRBJ1-5; CDR3nt: TGTGCCAGTAGTATAATCACCAGGGATCAGCCCCAGCATTTT; CDR3aa: CASSIITRDQPQHF
v_gene: TRBV19; abundance: NA; d_gene: TRBD1; j_gene: TRBJ1-4; CDR3nt: TGTGCCAGTAGCTCCAGGGGGCGGAATGAAAAACTGTTTTTT; CDR3aa: CASSSRGRNEKLFF
v_gene: TRBV7-8; abundance: many; d_gene: NA; j_gene: TRBJ2-3; CDR3nt: TGTGCCAGCAGCTTATCCGAGTTCGACCGGGATACGCAGTATTTT; CDR3aa: CASSLSEFDRDTQYF
v_gene: TRBV7-2; abundance: NA; d_gene: TRBD2; j_gene: TRBJ2-1; CDR3nt: TGTGCCAGCAGCCGGACTAGCGGGGATGGAGATGAGCAGTTCTTC; CDR3aa: CASSRTSGDGDEQFF
v_gene: TRBV12-3/TRBV12-4; abundance: few; d_gene: NA; j_gene: TRBJ1-1; CDR3nt: TGTGCCAGCAGTTTTGAGGTCGGGTCGGGCAAGAACACTGAAGCTTTCTTT; CDR3aa: CASSFEVGSGKNTEAFF
v_gene: TRBV7-3; abundance: NA; d_gene: NA; j_gene: TRBJ1-1; CDR3nt: TGTGCCAGCAGCATCACTGTTGTAAGCGGTATGAACACTGAAGCTTTCTTT; CDR3aa: CASSITVVSGMNTEAFF
v_gene: TRBV2; abundance: NA; d_gene: NA; j_gene: TRBJ2-7; CDR3nt: TGTGCCAGCACCCCCGTCGGATTCCGCTCCTACGAGCAGTACTTC; CDR3aa: CASTPVGFRSYEQYF
v_gene: TRBV19; abundance: many; d_gene: NA; j_gene: TRBJ1-1; CDR3nt: TGTGCCAGTAGCCCGGGCTTGGGCACTGAAGCTTTCTTT; CDR3aa: CASSPGLGTEAFF
v_gene: TRBV10-3; abundance: NA; d_gene: NA; j_gene: TRBJ2-7; CDR3nt: TGTGCCAGCAGCCAACTTACGCTAGCGAGGGGAAAGTACTACGAGCAGTACTTC; CDR3aa: CASSQLTLARGKYYEQYF
v_gene: TRBV19; abundance: NA; d_gene: NA; j_gene: TRBJ1-2; CDR3nt: TGTGCCACCCGGAGGACAGCGCTGGGAGGCTACACCTTC; CDR3aa: CATRRTALGGYTF
v_gene: TRBV2; abundance: many; d_gene: TRBD1; j_gene: TRBJ1-5; CDR3nt: TGTGCCAGCAGTAAGACAGGGAACAATCAGCCCCAGCATTTT; CDR3aa: CASSKTGNNQPQHF
v_gene: TRBV24-1; abundance: many; d_gene: NA; j_gene: TRBJ2-6; CDR3nt: TGTGCCACCAGTGATTTGCAGGCTTCTGGGGCCAACGTCCTGACTTTC; CDR3aa: CATSDLQASGANVLTF
v_gene: TRBV7-9; abundance: NA; d_gene: NA; j_gene: TRBJ2-7; CDR3nt: TGTGCCAGCAGCGTCCCCCCCAGCGGTGAGCAGTACTTC; CDR3aa: CASSVPPSGEQYF
v_gene: TRBV5-1; abundance: many; d_gene: NA; j_gene: TRBJ2-5; CDR3nt: TGCGCCAGCAGCTCCGAGGCGATCCAAGAGACCCAGTACTTC; CDR3aa: CASSSEAIQETQYF
v_gene: TRBV15; abundance: many; d_gene: TRBD1; j_gene: TRBJ1-3; CDR3nt: TGTGCCACCAGCAGAGTTACGCCCGGGACAGGGGAAAACACCATATATTTT; CDR3aa: CATSRVTPGTGENTIYF
v_gene: TRBV29-1; abundance: NA; d_gene: NA; j_gene: TRBJ1-1; CDR3nt: TGCAGCGTTGAAGTATTGTCGGAAAGGGGCACTGAAGCTTTCTTT; CDR3aa: CSVEVLSERGTEAFF
v_gene: TRBV12-3/TRBV12-4; abundance: few; d_gene: NA; j_gene: TRBJ1-5; CDR3nt: TGTGCCAGCAGTTTGCGGGGGGCGAATCAGCCCCAGCATTTT; CDR3aa: CASSLRGANQPQHF
v_gene: TRBV7-2; abundance: many; d_gene: NA; j_gene: TRBJ1-5; CDR3nt: TGTGCCAGCAGCTTAATGCGGCATCAGCCCCAGCATTTT; CDR3aa: CASSLMRHQPQHF
v_gene: TRBV13; abundance: few; d_gene: NA; j_gene: TRBJ2-3; CDR3nt: TGTGCCAGCAGCGTCAGGGTTAAGGCAGATACGCAGTATTTT; CDR3aa: CASSVRVKADTQYF
v_gene: TRBV5-5; abundance: once; d_gene: NA; j_gene: TRBJ1-1; CDR3nt: TGTGCCAGCAGCTTGAGGGGGTTGGGCACTGAAGCTTTCTTT; CDR3aa: CASSLRGLGTEAFF
v_gene: TRBV2; abundance: many; d_gene: TRBD1; j_gene: TRBJ1-5; CDR3nt: TGTGCCAGCAGAGACAGGGGAAGCAATCAGCCCCAGCATTTT; CDR3aa: CASRDRGSNQPQHF
v_gene: TRBV6-5; abundance: NA; d_gene: NA; j_gene: TRBJ1-4; CDR3nt: TGTGCCAGCAGTACCTCGACCGGTGCAACTAATGAAAAACTGTTTTTT; CDR3aa: CASSTSTGATNEKLFF
v_gene: TRBV7-3; abundance: few; d_gene: TRBD1; j_gene: TRBJ2-2; CDR3nt: TGTGCCAGCAGCGCAAGGATGACAGGGGAAATTACCGGGGAGCTGTTTTTT; CDR3aa: CASSARMTGEITGELFF
v_gene: TRBV19; abundance: many; d_gene: TRBD1; j_gene: TRBJ1-5; CDR3nt: TGTGCCAGTAGGCGGACAGGCCCCCGGTCTCAGCCCCAGCATTTT; CDR3aa: CASRRTGPRSQPQHF
v_gene: TRBV6-4; abundance: NA; d_gene: TRBD2; j_gene: TRBJ2-2; CDR3nt: TGTGCCAGCACCAATAGCGGGAGTGGGGAGCTGTTTTTT; CDR3aa: CASTNSGSGELFF
v_gene: TRBV10-3; abundance: NA; d_gene: NA; j_gene: TRBJ1-1; CDR3nt: TGTGCCATCAGTGAGCCTTACGACGGGAACACTGAAGCTTTCTTT; CDR3aa: CAISEPYDGNTEAFF
v_gene: TRBV4-3; abundance: few; d_gene: TRBD1; j_gene: TRBJ1-4; CDR3nt: TGCGCCAGCAGCCAAGATTCGGGACAGGGTGAAAAACTGTTTTTT; CDR3aa: CASSQDSGQGEKLFF
v_gene: TRBV12-3/TRBV12-4; abundance: many; d_gene: TRBD1; j_gene: TRBJ1-3; CDR3nt: TGTGCCAGCAGCTGGGACAGCCCTGGAAACACCATATATTTT; CDR3aa: CASSWDSPGNTIYF
v_gene: TRBV27; abundance: NA; d_gene: TRBD1; j_gene: TRBJ2-7; CDR3nt: TGTGCCAGCAGTTTAACAACCGGGACAGGGGTGTACGAGCAGTACTTC; CDR3aa: CASSLTTGTGVYEQYF
v_gene: TRBV6-2/TRBV6-3; abundance: few; d_gene: TRBD1; j_gene: TRBJ2-7; CDR3nt: TGTGCCAGCAGTTACTCGGGGGGACAGGCCTACGAGCAGTACTTC; CDR3aa: CASSYSGGQAYEQYF
v_gene: TRBV7-8; abundance: NA; d_gene: NA; j_gene: TRBJ2-2; CDR3nt: TGTGCCAGCAGCTCTATCGGGGAGAGGAACACCGGGGAGCTGTTTTTT; CDR3aa: CASSSIGERNTGELFF
v_gene: TRBV20-1; abundance: few; d_gene: NA; j_gene: TRBJ2-7; CDR3nt: TGCAGTGCGGTTACCCAGGATTTCTACGAGCAGTACTTC; CDR3aa: CSAVTQDFYEQYF